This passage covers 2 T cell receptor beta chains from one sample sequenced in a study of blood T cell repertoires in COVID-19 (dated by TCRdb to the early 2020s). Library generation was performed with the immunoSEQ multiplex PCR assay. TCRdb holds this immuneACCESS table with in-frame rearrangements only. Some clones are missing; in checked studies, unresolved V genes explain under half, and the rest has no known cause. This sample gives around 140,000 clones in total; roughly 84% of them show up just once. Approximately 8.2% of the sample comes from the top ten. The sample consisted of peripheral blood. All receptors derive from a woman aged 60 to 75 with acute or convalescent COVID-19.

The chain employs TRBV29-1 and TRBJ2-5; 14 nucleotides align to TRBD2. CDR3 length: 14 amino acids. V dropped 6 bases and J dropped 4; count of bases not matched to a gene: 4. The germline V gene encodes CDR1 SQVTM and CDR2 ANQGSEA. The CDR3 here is CSVTGLAGAETQYF. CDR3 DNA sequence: TGCAGCGTAACGGGACTAGCGGGGGCAGAGACCCAGTACTTC.

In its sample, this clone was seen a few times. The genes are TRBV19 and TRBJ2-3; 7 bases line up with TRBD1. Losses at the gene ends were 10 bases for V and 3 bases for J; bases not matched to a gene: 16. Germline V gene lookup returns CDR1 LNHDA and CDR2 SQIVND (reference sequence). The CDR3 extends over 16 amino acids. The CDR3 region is CATSLLGTANTDTQYF. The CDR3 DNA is TGTGCCACCTCCCTTCTAGGGACAGCAAATACAGATACGCAGTATTTT. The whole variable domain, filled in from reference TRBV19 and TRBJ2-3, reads DGGITQSPKYLFRKEGQNVTLSCEQNLNHDAMYWYRQDPGQGLRLIYYSQIVNDFQKGDIAEGYSVSREKKESFPLTVTSAQKNPTAFYLCATSLLGTANTDTQYFGPGTRLTVL.